The TCR beta chain described here comes from a study of identical twins (TCRdb year 2016). With regard to the full study: To test whether fetal clonotypes persist, the study used deep sequencing on TCR alpha and beta repertoires from monozygotic twins, unrelated adults of various ages, and cord blood. Replicate twin experiments were performed at different times using different library preparation protocols to rule out contamination.

Study-wide conclusions, independent of this receptor: In monozygotic twins, recombination models systematically underestimated out-of-frame TCR alpha sharing, but the models matched the sharing seen between unrelated individuals. Abundant cord blood beta clonotypes carried fewer insertions; young adult naive repertoires showed a weaker similar trend, while memory repertoires showed none. A weaker excess of twin sharing was found in beta out-of-frame sequences because the signal-to-noise ratio was lowered by fewer shared sequences. Compared with coincidental sharing between unrelated individuals, an excess of low generation-probability sequences was observed among out-of-frame TCR alpha sequences shared between twins. Conclusions relied on cross-sectional statistical analysis, since the same donors could not be followed over many years. Zero-insertion analyses could be partly confounded by invariant T cells such as MAIT and iNKT, though diverse VJ usage argued against such confounding for most clonotypes.

Library preparation used 5' RACE. Reads for this sample came from an Illumina HiSeq 2000. Template switching introduced a universal primer binding site; the final cDNA contained a unique molecular identifier, enabling accurate counting of TCR cDNA molecules. First-strand cDNA for TCR alpha and beta chains was synthesized from specific primers in the conserved constant-segment region. To control for contamination, every cDNA library was double barcoded, receiving both a SMART-Mk sample barcode and Illumina barcodes. Two successive PCR steps introduced TruSeq adapter sequences along with Illumina sample barcodes. The Illumina HiSeq platform was used with custom primers to sequence TCR alpha and beta cDNA libraries. The authors' analysis ran thus. Unique molecular identifiers were extracted from raw reads with MiGEC, and CDR3 positions were determined with MiXCR. For each individual, recombination models were inferred using an EM algorithm with the repgenHMM and IGoR tools. The analysis of shared clonotypes was done with the tcR package in R, with sharing normalized by the product of cloneset sizes. To study raw recombination without the effects of thymic and clonal selection, out-of-frame nonproductive sequences were analyzed. The public reads were run again by TCRdb, first through fastp at Q25 and then through MiXCR, and only productive beta chains were kept. Duplicate CDR3 protein sequences are folded into a single record with the most common DNA and genes. These V and J calls are TCRdb output, not the study's own analysis. This sample gives around 680,000 distinct CDR3 sequences in total; 8.6% of them show up just once. 0.8% to 1% of the sample is taken by the ten largest.

This clonotype has a count of ten or more. Its antigen target is currently unknown. No much larger clone is present one base from it, and per-base qualities are unavailable. Every donor was a healthy Caucasian. The twin cohort consisted of three pairs of female monozygotic twins, all aged 18 to 29 years. Peripheral blood mononuclear cells were used as the source from which RNA for TCR libraries was isolated. This same sample was also part of a study on yellow fever vaccine responses in identical twins. As described in the second report: According to the authors, the vaccine-induced T cell response in identical twins seemed to be partly convergent and partly specific to each individual. The study precisely tracked vaccine-responding T cell clones in identical twins.

The sequenced material came from PBMCs. The sequence came from a woman aged 18-29 years in good health.

The DNA sequence is as follows: TGTGCCAACCGGGTAAACTCGGACACTGAGCAGTTCTTC. Its protein is CANRVNSDTEQFF. Here the chain combines TRBV2 and TRBJ2-1; the D gene is possibly TRBD1, with 5 bases matching. CDR1 and CDR2 are drawn from the germline V gene: SNHLY, FYNNEI. Spanning cysteine to phenylalanine, the CDR3 consists of 13 amino acids. This entry keeps only the CDR3 DNA: 39 bases, framed from base 1. The V end loses 10 bases and the J end loses 9 bases, and a stretch of 19 bases separates them.